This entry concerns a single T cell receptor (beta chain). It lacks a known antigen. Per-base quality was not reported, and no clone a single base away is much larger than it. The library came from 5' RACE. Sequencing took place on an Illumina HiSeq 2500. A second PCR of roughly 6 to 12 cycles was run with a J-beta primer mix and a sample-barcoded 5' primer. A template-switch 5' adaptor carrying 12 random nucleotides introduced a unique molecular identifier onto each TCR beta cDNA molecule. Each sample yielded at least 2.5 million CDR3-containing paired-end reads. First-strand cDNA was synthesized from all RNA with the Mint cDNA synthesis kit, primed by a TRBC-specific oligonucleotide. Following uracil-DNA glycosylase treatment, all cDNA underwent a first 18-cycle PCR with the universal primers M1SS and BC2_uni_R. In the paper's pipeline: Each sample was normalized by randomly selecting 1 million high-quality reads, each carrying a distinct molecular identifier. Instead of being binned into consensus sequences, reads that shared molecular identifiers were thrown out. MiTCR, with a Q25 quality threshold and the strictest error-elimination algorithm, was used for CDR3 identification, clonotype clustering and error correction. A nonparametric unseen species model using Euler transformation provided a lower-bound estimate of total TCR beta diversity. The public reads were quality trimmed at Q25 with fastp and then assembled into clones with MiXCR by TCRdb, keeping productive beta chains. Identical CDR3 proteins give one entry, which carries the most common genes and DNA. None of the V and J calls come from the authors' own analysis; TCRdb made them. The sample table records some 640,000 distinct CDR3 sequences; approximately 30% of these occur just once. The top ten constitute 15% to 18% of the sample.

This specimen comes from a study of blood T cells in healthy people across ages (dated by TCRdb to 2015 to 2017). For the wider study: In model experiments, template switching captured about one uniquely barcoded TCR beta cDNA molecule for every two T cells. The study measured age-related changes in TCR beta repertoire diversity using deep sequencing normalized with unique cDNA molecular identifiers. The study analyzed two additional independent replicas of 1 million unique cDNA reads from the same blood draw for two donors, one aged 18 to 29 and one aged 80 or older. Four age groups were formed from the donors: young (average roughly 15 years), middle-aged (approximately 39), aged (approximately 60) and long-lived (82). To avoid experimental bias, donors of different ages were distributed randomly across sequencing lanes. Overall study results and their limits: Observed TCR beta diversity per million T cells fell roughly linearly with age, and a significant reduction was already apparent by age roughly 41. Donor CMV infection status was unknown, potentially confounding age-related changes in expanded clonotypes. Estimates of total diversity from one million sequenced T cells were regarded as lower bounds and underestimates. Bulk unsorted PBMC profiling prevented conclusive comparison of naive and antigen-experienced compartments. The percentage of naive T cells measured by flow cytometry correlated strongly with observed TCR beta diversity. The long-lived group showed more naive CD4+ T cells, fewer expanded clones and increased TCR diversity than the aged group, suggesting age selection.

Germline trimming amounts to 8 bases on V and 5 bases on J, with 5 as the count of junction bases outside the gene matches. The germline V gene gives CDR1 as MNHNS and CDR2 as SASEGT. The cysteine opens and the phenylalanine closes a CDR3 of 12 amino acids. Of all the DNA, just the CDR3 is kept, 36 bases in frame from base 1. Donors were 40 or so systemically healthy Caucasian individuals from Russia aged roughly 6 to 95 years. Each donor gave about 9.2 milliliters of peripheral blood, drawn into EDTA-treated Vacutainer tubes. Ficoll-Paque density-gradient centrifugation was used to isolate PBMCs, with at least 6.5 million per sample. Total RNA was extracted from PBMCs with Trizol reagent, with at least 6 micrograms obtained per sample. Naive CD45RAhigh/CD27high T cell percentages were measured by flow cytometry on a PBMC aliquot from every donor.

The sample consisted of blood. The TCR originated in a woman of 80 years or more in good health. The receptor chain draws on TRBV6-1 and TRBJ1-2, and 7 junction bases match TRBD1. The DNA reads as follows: TGTGCCAGCGGGGGGACAGTGTATGGCTACACCTTC. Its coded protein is CASGGTVYGYTF.